This T cell receptor (beta chain) was sequenced in a study of shared clonotypes between healthy human individuals. Some clones are missing from TCRdb's copy, which holds only in-frame ones; the method was immunoSEQ multiplex PCR. The table includes 2 million to 2.5 million clones, approximately 96% detected once. Trimming took off 2 bases at V and 3 bases at J, with 16 bases between the two ends. The V gene's germline CDR1 is KGHSH and CDR2 LQKENI. The CDR3 runs 16 residues. Every contributor of samples was a Caucasian grown-up residing in Nashville, Tennessee. This TCR came from a man between 18 and 29 years old in good health. The sample was naive CD4+ T cells sorted from blood. Documented subset: CD45RA+ positively selected. The chain is built from TRBV18 and TRBJ1-2; TRBD1 is a possible D gene (6 bases). The CDR3 here is CASSPNLGGLDYGYTF. CDR3 sequence (DNA): TGTGCCAGCTCACCAAATCTCGGGGGGCTCGACTATGGCTACACCTTC.